Shown below are 8 T cell receptor beta chains from a single sample sequenced in a study of CD8 T cells in ankylosing spondylitis. Via MiXCR, TCRdb re-called the 5' RACE reads, giving one row per CDR3 protein. Of roughly 100,000 distinct CDR3 sequences in the sample, 7.5% to 9% were seen once. Sequencing was performed on blood, either unsorted or a sorted T cell fraction (not recorded which). These receptor sequences come from a male donor with ankylosing spondylitis or in good health (not recorded which).

Ten or more counts support this clonotype. J is TRBJ2-1 and V is TRBV15; D is possibly TRBD1 (6 bases). V lost 1 base and J lost 1, with 8 bases in between. Germline assignment: CDR1 LNHNV and CDR2 YYDKDF (reference sequence). This CDR3 spans 15 amino acids. For the CDR3, the DNA is TGTGCCACCAGCAGAGCGAGGGGGTCCTACAATGAGCAGTTCTTC. Translation gives CATSRARGSYNEQFF.

The sample holds many counts of this clonotype. The chain couples TRBV19 to TRBJ1-5, with D maybe TRBD1 (6 bases). Germline values: CDR1 LNHDA, CDR2 SQIVND (reference sequence). The V and J ends lost 5 bases and 5 bases respectively, with 16 bases between them. This CDR3 has 15 amino acids. DNA of the CDR3: TGTGCCAGTAGTGTCCCCTTAGGGGGGTATCAGCCCCAGCATTTT. This translates into CASSVPLGGYQPQHF.

This clonotype was observed at least ten times. V gene TRBV9 combines with J gene TRBJ2-7; D gene ambiguous. This CDR3 is 12 amino acids long. Trimming took 4 bases from V and 4 from J, leaving 9 bases between them. Germline loops: CDR1 SGDLS, CDR2 YYNGEE. The CDR3 nucleotides read TGTGCCAGCAGCCCCAACCCGTACGAGCAGTACTTC. Translation gives CASSPNPYEQYF.

J is TRBJ1-2 and V is TRBV7-2; D is possibly TRBD1 (5 bases). Per the germline V gene, CDR1 is SGHTA and CDR2 is FQGNSA. The CDR3 is 16 amino acids. Trimming left V 1 base short and J 0 bases short, with 12 bases between. The CDR3 DNA is TGTGCCAGCAGCTTAGGTTCGACAGCCACTAACTATGGCTACACCTTC. Protein sequence: CASSLGSTATNYGYTF. The whole variable domain, filled in from reference TRBV7-2 and TRBJ1-2, reads GAGVSQSPSNKVTEKGKDVELRCDPISGHTALYWYRQSLGQGLEFLIYFQGNSAPDKSGLPSDRFSAERTGGSVSTLTIQRTQQEDSAVYLCASSLGSTATNYGYTFGSGTRLTVV.

This clonotype was counted ten times or more. The chain recombines TRBV7-2 with TRBJ1-1, with D tentatively TRBD1 (5 bases). Trimming stripped 4 bases from V and 12 bases from J, with 18 bases between. CDR1 SGHTA and CDR2 FQGNSA come from the germline V gene. The CDR3 consists of 13 residues. The CDR3 bases are TGTGCCAGCAGCTATGAGCCAACCGGGACGCCTTTCTTT. Translation gives CASSYEPTGTPFF.

This clonotype was picked up many times. The chain links TRBV20-1 to TRBJ2-7, with D perhaps matching TRBD2 (5 bases). This CDR3 comprises 12 residues. V lost 5 bases to trimming and J lost 6 bases, with 14 bases between them. The germline V gene encodes CDR1 DFQATT and CDR2 SNEGSKA (reference sequence). CDR3 bases: TGCAGTGCTCCAGATCTGAGCGGCGAGCAGTACTTC. Translating gives CSAPDLSGEQYF.

This clonotype was picked up a small number of times. V gene TRBV12-3 or TRBV12-4 combines with J gene TRBJ2-7; D gene unclear. Trimming removed 2 bases at V and 8 bases at J, with 10 bases between. The CDR3 sequence is 12 residues long. DNA for the CDR3: TGTGCCAGCAGTTTAAAGGAAGTCAAGCAGTACTTC. Its translation is CASSLKEVKQYF.

This clonotype was detected only once. The V and J genes are TRBV7-6 and TRBJ2-1, with 15 bases that match TRBD2. From germline, CDR1 is SGHVS and CDR2 FNYEAQ. V lost 5 bases to trimming and J lost 8 bases; unmatched junction nucleotides: 10. The CDR3 has 17 amino acids. CDR3 nucleotide sequence: TGTGCCAGCAGCCGAGGGACTAGCGGGAGGTCCCACGATGAGCAGTTCTTC. It encodes CASSRGTSGRSHDEQFF.